The 17 T cell receptor beta chains listed next were all sequenced from one sample in a study of CD8+ T cells in alopecia areata. Described treatment: oral pan-JAK inhibitor, 5-10 mg twice daily. Extraction of RNA preceded its reverse transcription into cDNA, which served as the sequencing template. Sequenced by immunoSEQ multiplex PCR; TCRdb stores in-frame clones only, minus some. The sample holds over 150,000 clones; approximately 56% are singletons and the top ten take approximately 0.7%. The sample was CD4+ T cells sorted from blood, taken at week 4, from a patient treated with tofacitinib. The receptors derive from a human donor with alopecia areata.

The V and J genes are TRBV7-9 and TRBJ2-7; possibly TRBD2 for D (6 bases). Germline V gives CDR1 SEHNR, CDR2 FQNEAQ (reference sequence). The CDR3 has 11 amino acids. Trimming took off 5 bases at V and 6 bases at J, with 8 bases between the two ends. CDR3 amino acids: CASSGGIEQYF. CDR3 in DNA: TGTGCCAGCAGCGGAGGGATCGAGCAGTACTTC.

The gene calls are TRBV29-1 and TRBJ1-2; a possible D gene is TRBD1 (6 bases). The V end was cut by 2 bases, the J end by 3 bases, with 10 bases between. This CDR3 comprises 13 residues. The germline V gene encodes CDR1 SQVTM and CDR2 ANQGSEA. The CDR3 loop is CSVESGGDYGYTF. The CDR3 DNA reads as TGCAGCGTTGAATCCGGGGGCGACTATGGCTACACCTTC.

The gene calls are TRBV29-1 and TRBJ1-1; D remains ambiguous. The CDR3 contains 10 residues. V lost 5 bases, J lost 0 bases, and 1 base lay in between. CDR1 and CDR2 (germline): SQVTM, ANQGSEA. The CDR3, as DNA: TGCAGCGTTATGAACACTGAAGCTTTCTTT. It is translated as CSVMNTEAFF.

The gene calls are TRBV7-2 and TRBJ2-6; D is ambiguous. This CDR3 region has 19 residues. V was pared by 5 bases and J by 0 bases, with 20 bases between. Germline V lookup: CDR1 SGHTA, CDR2 FQGNSA. The CDR3 loop is CASSPEIRAAVSGANVLTF. The CDR3 DNA sequence: TGTGCCAGCAGCCCAGAAATCCGGGCAGCTGTCTCTGGGGCCAACGTCCTGACTTTC.

In DNA form, the CDR3 reads TGTGCCAGCACCCCCAGGTACAGGAGTTCCTATGGCTACACCTTC. Protein product: CASTPRYRSSYGYTF. The chain recombines TRBV7-9 with TRBJ1-2; weak D call: TRBD1 (5 bases). The CDR3 is made up of 15 amino acids. CDR1 SEHNR and CDR2 FQNEAQ come from the germline V gene (reference sequence). The germline V and J ends were trimmed by 7 bases and 4 bases, with 19 bases remaining between them.

The gene calls are TRBV30 and TRBJ2-7; 8 bases match TRBD1. V shed 6 bases, J shed 0 bases, and the junction held 4 bases outside the gene matches. Germline V gives CDR1 GTSNPN, CDR2 SVGIG (reference sequence). The CDR3 extends over 13 amino acids. CDR3 sequence: CACLTGGSYEQYF. The CDR3 nucleotides are TGTGCCTGCCTTACAGGGGGCTCCTACGAGCAGTACTTC. The variable domain in full, completed from reference TRBV30 and TRBJ2-7, reads SQTIHQWPATLVQPVGSPLSLECTVEGTSNPNLYWYRQAAGRGLQLLFYSVGIGQISSEVPQNLSASRPQDRQFILSSKKLLLSDSGFYLCACLTGGSYEQYFGPGTRLTVT.

This clone was counted only a few times. V is TRBV29-1 and J is TRBJ2-5; D not resolved. Germline CDR1 and CDR2: SQVTM and ANQGSEA. There are 13 residues in the CDR3. V was cut by 3 bases and J by 3 bases, with 11 bases left in between. DNA of the CDR3: TGCAGCGTTGATACGTTCCCCAAAGAGACCCAGTACTTC. It yields the protein CSVDTFPKETQYF.

The chain joins TRBV7-2 to TRBJ1-3; D gene unclear. Per the germline V gene, CDR1 is SGHTA and CDR2 is FQGNSA. The CDR3 spans 15 residues. V lost 7 bases, J lost 2 bases, and 15 bases lay in between. The DNA of the CDR3 is TGTGCCAGCAATTCCCCGGGAACTACTGGAAACACCATATATTTT. Residues: CASNSPGTTGNTIYF.

The table lists this clone with a few counts. The chain couples TRBV30 to TRBJ1-2; TRBD1 agrees at 7 bases. There are 19 residues in the CDR3. Trimming removed 0 bases from V and 0 bases from J; junction bases left unmatched: 16. CDR1 is GTSNPN, CDR2 SVGIG, per germline (reference sequence). CDR3 region: CAWSVGLDRAVRANYGYTF. CDR3 DNA sequence: TGTGCCTGGAGTGTGGGACTCGACAGGGCCGTTCGAGCTAACTATGGCTACACCTTC.

This clone has only a few counts. The V gene is TRBV20-1, the J gene TRBJ2-1, with no clear D. Germline V gives CDR1 DFQATT, CDR2 SNEGSKA (reference sequence). The CDR3 length is 11 residues. The V and J ends lost 3 bases and 4 bases respectively, with 4 bases between them. CDR3 loop: CSARRYNEQFF. CDR3 coding DNA: TGCAGTGCTAGGAGGTACAATGAGCAGTTCTTC.

The J gene is TRBJ2-2, the V gene TRBV29-1; 9 bases match TRBD1. J lost 6 bases, V lost 8 bases, and 7 bases had no gene match. The CDR3 has 13 amino acids. Germline V gives CDR1 SQVTM, CDR2 ANQGSEA. This CDR3 reads CSSRDRVAGELFF. DNA for the CDR3: TGCAGCTCACGGGACAGGGTAGCCGGGGAGCTGTTTTTT.

The table lists this clone with a few counts. This chain joins TRBV7-8 and TRBJ2-7; TRBD1 or TRBD2 may be the D gene (6 bases each). Trimming took 5 bases from V and 6 from J, leaving 20 bases between them. Germline V gene data show CDR1 as SGHVS and CDR2 as FQNEAQ. The CDR3 has 15 residues. CDR3 DNA: TGTGCCAGCAGCCCCAGGGCGGGACGGGGGCGCGAGCAGTACTTC. Translated, it gives CASSPRAGRGREQYF.

This clone was observed a single time. V is TRBV6-5 and J is TRBJ2-1; the D is unclear. CDR1 MNHEY and CDR2 SVGAGI come from the germline V gene. The germline V and J ends were trimmed by 6 bases and 10 bases, with 16 bases remaining between them. This CDR3 is 13 amino acids long. The CDR3 sequence is CASRPPGVWEQFF. The DNA of the CDR3 is TGTGCCAGCAGGCCACCTGGGGTTTGGGAGCAGTTCTTC.

The sample holds one count of this clone. This chain connects TRBV2 to TRBJ2-2, with TRBD1 identical over 10 bases. The germline V gene encodes CDR1 SNHLY and CDR2 FYNNEI. The CDR3 sequence is 14 residues long. V dropped 6 bases and J dropped 6; count of bases not matched to a gene: 4. The CDR3 spells CASSRDRGAGELFF. The CDR3, as DNA: TGTGCCAGCAGCCGGGACAGGGGAGCCGGGGAGCTGTTTTTT.

V gene TRBV19 combines with J gene TRBJ2-1; D may be TRBD1 (6 bases). The CDR3 loop spans 15 amino acids. Germline-derived CDR1 and CDR2 are LNHDA and SQIVND (reference sequence). V was clipped by 5 bases and J by 2 bases, with 13 bases between them. The CDR3 is CASSSGDRTYNEQFF. The CDR3 region has the DNA TGTGCCAGTAGTTCCGGCGACAGGACCTACAATGAGCAGTTCTTC.

The chain carries TRBV7-9 and TRBJ1-5; 8 bases align to TRBD1. Germline V gene lookup returns CDR1 SEHNR and CDR2 FQNEAQ (reference sequence). This CDR3 is built from 16 residues. The V segment lost 5 bases and the J segment 2 bases; nucleotides outside the gene matches: 8. The CDR3, as DNA: TGTGCCAGCAGCCAACAGGGGACAGGTGGCAATCAGCCCCAGCATTTT. It encodes CASSQQGTGGNQPQHF.

This clone was detected only once. This sequence joins TRBV4-1 and TRBJ2-1, with 11 nucleotides matching TRBD2. V dropped 4 bases and J dropped 4; count of bases not matched to a gene: 6. The germline V gene encodes CDR1 MGHRA and CDR2 YSYEKL. This CDR3 spans 16 amino acids. CDR3 protein: CASSPLAGVAYNEQFF. The CDR3, as DNA: TGCGCCAGCAGCCCACTAGCGGGAGTAGCGTACAATGAGCAGTTCTTC.